Following are 13 T cell receptor beta chains from one sample sequenced in a study of blood T cell repertoires in COVID-19. Clones were read by immunoSEQ multiplex PCR, and TCRdb kept only the in-frame ones, dropping some. The sample includes 30,000 to 45,000 clones, 65% to 80% seen only once; the top ten take roughly 2%. Sequenced input: peripheral blood. These receptors all come from a man between 60 and 70 years old with active COVID-19.

J is TRBJ1-6 and V is TRBV2; no firm D call. Germline loops: CDR1 SNHLY, CDR2 FYNNEI. V lost 7 bases to trimming and J lost 6 bases, with 10 bases between them. The CDR3 contains 13 residues. The CDR3 reads CASTIQTNSPLHF. The CDR3 nucleotides read TGTGCCAGCACTATACAGACTAATTCACCCCTCCACTTT.

The V gene is TRBV5-5, the J gene TRBJ2-1; TRBD2 matches 12 bases. From germline, CDR1 is SGHKS and CDR2 YYEKEE (reference sequence). The V and J ends lost 4 bases and 5 bases, in that order; junction bases with no gene match: 4. The CDR3 is 15 amino acids. The CDR3: CASSPRLAGDNEQFF. In DNA, the CDR3 is TGTGCCAGCAGCCCGCGACTAGCGGGAGACAATGAGCAGTTCTTC. Filled out from reference TRBV5-5 and TRBJ2-1, the complete variable domain reads DAGVTQSPTHLIKTRGQQVTLRCSPISGHKSVSWYQQVLGQGPQFIFQYYEKEERGRGNFPDRFSARQFPNYSSELNVNALLLGDSALYLCASSPRLAGDNEQFFGPGTRLTVL.

This chain joins TRBV5-1 and TRBJ2-7, with TRBD2 as a possible D gene (7 bases). V gave up 0 bases and J gave up 2 bases, with 12 bases separating them. CDR1 and CDR2 from the germline V gene are SGHRS and YFSETQ. This CDR3 has 15 amino acids. For the CDR3, the DNA is TGCGCCAGCAGCTTGGCGGGGGGCGCGACCTACGAGCAGTACTTC. Its protein product is CASSLAGGATYEQYF.

The gene calls are TRBV28 and TRBJ1-2; D perhaps matches TRBD1 (6 bases). The CDR3 is made up of 15 amino acids. CDR1 and CDR2 (germline): MDHEN, SYDVKM. Trimming removed 7 bases at V and 0 bases at J, with 15 bases between. CDR3 protein: CASTAPAGANYGYTF. In DNA form, the CDR3 reads TGTGCCAGCACCGCGCCCGCAGGGGCTAACTATGGCTACACCTTC.

The gene calls are TRBV28 and TRBJ2-7; 7 bases agree with TRBD1. The V gene end was trimmed by 5 bases and the J gene end by 6 bases; junction bases not matched to a gene: 10. Germline-derived CDR1 and CDR2 are MDHEN and SYDVKM. CDR3 size: 14 residues. CDR3 coding DNA: TGTGCCAGCAGTCCCTTAGAGACAGGGACCGAGCAGTACTTC. Protein product: CASSPLETGTEQYF. The whole variable domain, filled in from reference TRBV28 and TRBJ2-7, reads DVKVTQSSRYLVKRTGEKVFLECVQDMDHENMFWYRQDPGLGLRLIYFSYDVKMKEKGDIPEGYSVSREKKERFSLILESASTNQTSMYLCASSPLETGTEQYFGPGTRLTVT.

V gene TRBV14 combines with J gene TRBJ1-1; 8 bases fit TRBD1. Germline V gene sequence: CDR1 SGHDN, CDR2 FVKESK. V was pared by 3 bases and J by 3 bases, with 9 bases of the junction left unmatched. The CDR3 length is 16 residues. CDR3 protein: CASSQNLGQAYTEAFF. CDR3 nucleotide sequence: TGTGCCAGCAGCCAGAATCTGGGACAGGCCTACACTGAAGCTTTCTTT.

With regard to this clone: At one boundary the junction diverges from the germline segment, which might be a read error. CDR3 residues: CASSLPGHPGKF. DNA for the CDR3: TGTGCCAGCAGCCTTCCGGGACACCCGGGCAAGTTC. The genes are TRBV7-2 and TRBJ1-2; D might be TRBD1 (6 bases). The CDR3 totals 12 residues. Germline assignment: CDR1 SGHTA and CDR2 FQGNSA.

The chain joins TRBV12-5 to TRBJ2-1; 12 bases line up with TRBD2. The germline CDR1 and CDR2 sequences are LGHNT and FRNRAP. With 1 base clipped from V and 2 bases from J, the junction kept 6 bases outside the gene matches. The CDR3 covers 18 residues. DNA of the CDR3: TGTGCTAGTGGTTTGGGACTAGCGGGGGCCCGCGCCTACAATGAGCAGTTCTTC. Translating gives CASGLGLAGARAYNEQFF.

This chain connects TRBV21-1 to TRBJ2-3; TRBD2 was called by the table and not checked on the DNA. TRBV21-1 is tagged as a pseudogene. The CDR3 spans 18 residues. The CDR3: CASPRRTSGGRYTDTQYF. The CDR3, as DNA: TGTGCCAGCCCCCGACGGACTAGCGGGGGGCGGTACACAGATACGCAGTATTTT.

This chain links TRBV7-6 with TRBJ2-2; TRBD2 matches 8 bases. Losses at the gene ends were 1 base for V and 4 bases for J; bases not matched to a gene: 5. CDR3 length equals 16 residues. Germline-derived CDR1 and CDR2 are SGHVS and FNYEAQ. The CDR3 DNA is TGTGCCAGCAGCTTAGGGAACCGGGAGGGCACCGGGGAGCTGTTTTTT. Protein: CASSLGNREGTGELFF.

The chain uses TRBV15 and TRBJ1-4; a weak D match, TRBD1 (6 bases). This CDR3 is built from 14 residues. Germline CDR1 LNHNV, CDR2 YYDKDF (reference sequence). The V end was cut by 4 bases, the J end by 8 bases, with 14 bases between. For the CDR3, the DNA is TGTGCCACCAGCAAGGGACACGGCGTCGAAAAACTGTTTTTT. Translated, it gives CATSKGHGVEKLFF.

The chain joins TRBV4-2 to TRBJ2-1, with no clear D. The ends were cut back, 1 base at V and 10 bases at J, with 11 bases in the middle. Germline lookup yields CDR1 LGHNA and CDR2 YNFKEQ. This CDR3 has 13 amino acids. CDR3 amino acids: CASSQGPLFEQFF. The DNA of the CDR3 is TGTGCCAGCAGCCAAGGGCCCCTCTTCGAGCAGTTCTTC.

The V gene is TRBV6-6, the J gene TRBJ2-2, with 8 bases lining up with TRBD2. The CDR3 spans 14 residues. CDR1 is MNHNY and CDR2 is SVGAGI in the germline V gene (reference sequence). Trimming cost V 6 bases and J 1 base; bases outside gene matches: 1. DNA of the CDR3: TGTGCCAGCAGACGGGAGGGGAACACCGGGGAGCTGTTTTTT. It codes for CASRREGNTGELFF.